The following is a T cell receptor (beta chain) sequence with its context. The CDR3 consists of 16 residues. The germline V gene has CDR1 MNHNS and CDR2 SASEGT. V was pared by 4 bases and J by 8 bases, with 22 bases between. The data were produced by immunoSEQ multiplex PCR, yet TCRdb's version contains in-frame clones alone and is incomplete. The table records approximately 50,000 clones, about 90% of them present only once. This specimen belongs to a study of T cell changes during pregnancy in multiple sclerosis. This sequence was found in a female donor with multiple sclerosis, enrolled in a pregnancy study. This chain uses TRBV6-1 with TRBJ2-3; perhaps TRBD2 as D (6 bases). The material was CD4+ T cells from peripheral blood mononuclear cells, obtained after pregnancy. As DNA, the CDR3 is TGTGCCAGCAGTGGCGACAGAGCGGGTCTTATCTCTACGCAGTATTTT. Translated: CASSGDRAGLISTQYF.